This T cell receptor beta chain was identified during a study of blood T cell repertoires in COVID-19. Study-wide background: Some COVID-19 samples were acute and others convalescent; all came from the United States, Italy and Spain. T cells, B-cell-depleted T cells, or PBMCs provided the cDNA or gDNA that served as material.

V lost 6 bases, J lost 7 bases, and 7 bases stayed unmatched. This CDR3 spans 13 amino acids. Germline V lookup: CDR1 MNHEY, CDR2 SVGAGI. Original processing methods: Cell counts per sample came from amplifying reference gene primers. Profiled with immunoSEQ multiplex PCR; TCRdb holds only in-frame clones, not every one. The D gene and trimming were derived from the DNA, and the V and J assignments and clone size from that table. The table includes 100,000 or so clones, about 95% detected once. This receptor was obtained from a human donor with active COVID-19. The donor label of this sample is uncertain. The rearrangement links TRBV6-5 to TRBJ2-7; 9 bases fit TRBD1. What was sequenced was peripheral blood. CDR3 in amino acids: CASRGQGRGEQYF. CDR3 DNA sequence: TGTGCCAGCAGAGGACAGGGGAGAGGGGAGCAGTACTTC.